This TCR beta chain comes out of a study of T cell responses to AZD1222 COVID-19 vaccine. Germline V gene data show CDR1 as SGHAT and CDR2 as FQNNGV. V shed 0 bases, J shed 7 bases, and the junction held 13 bases outside the gene matches. This CDR3 spans 20 amino acids. The assay was immunoSEQ multiplex PCR, and TCRdb's table has in-frame clones only and misses some. The sample consists of about 170,000 clones, over 85% of them appearing once. The V call is TRBV11-2, the J call TRBJ1-6; the match to TRBD1 covers 12 bases. This clonotype was sampled from an adult in good health. Sample: peripheral blood, taken on day 0 of AZD1222 vaccination. The CDR3 coding sequence is TGTGCCAGCAGCTTAGAGTTTCCGGGACAGGGGGCCCGGCGCAATTCACCCCTCCACTTT. Its translation is CASSLEFPGQGARRNSPLHF.